What follows is one TCR beta chain and its context. The data stem from a study of technical replicates of blood from a handful of donors. There are 14 residues in the CDR3. V was trimmed by 4 bases and J by 7 bases, leaving 16 bases between them. The germline V gene has CDR1 SGHAT and CDR2 FQNNGV. The data were produced by immunoSEQ multiplex PCR, yet TCRdb's version contains in-frame clones alone and is incomplete. The sample yields under 75,000 clones, over 90% seen once. The source is a human donor in good health. Some clones in this sample may be carry-over from other donors' samples. The J gene is TRBJ1-2, the V gene TRBV11-2, with D tentatively TRBD1 (5 bases). Sequencing input: PBMCs. The CDR3 DNA reads as TGTGCCAGCAGCTCACTGCAGGGAATGGGTGGCTACACCTTC. This codes for CASSSLQGMGGYTF.